This is a list of T cell receptor beta chains from one sample in a study of T cells after yellow fever vaccination. TCRdb re-called the 5' RACE reads through MiXCR, storing one row per CDR3 protein. The sample has some 600,000 distinct CDR3 sequences; roughly a sixth are singletons. The sample was PBMCs, taken less than 6 days after the first yellow fever vaccination. These TCRs come from a man between 18 and 35 years old who received the YFV17D yellow fever vaccine. The CDR3 runs from the conserved cysteine through the conserved F or W. D genes are given only for firm matches. Some rows have no size entry. The others give once, few or many, or a class for an expanded clone.

clone_size	j_call	d_call	v_call	cdr3_aa	cdr3_nt
few	TRBJ2-5	TRBD2	TRBV6-2/TRBV6-3	CASSGEAGGPLETQYF	TGTGCCAGCAGTGGGGAAGCGGGGGGGCCGTTAGAGACCCAGTACTTC
NA	TRBJ1-6	NA	TRBV9	CASSEQPYNSPLHF	TGTGCCAGCAGCGAGCAACCTTATAATTCACCCCTCCACTTT
NA	TRBJ2-4	NA	TRBV7-9	CASKKGGTDLAKNIQYF	TGTGCCAGCAAAAAGGGGGGCACCGACCTAGCCAAAAACATTCAGTACTTC
NA	TRBJ2-1	NA	TRBV18	CASSPPSRGRYNEQFF	TGTGCCAGCTCACCACCTAGCAGGGGTCGATACAATGAGCAGTTCTTC
many	TRBJ1-5	NA	TRBV6-1	CASSGGRSLGRPQHF	TGTGCCAGCAGTGGCGGCCGCTCGCTTGGGCGGCCCCAGCATTTT
few	TRBJ2-1	NA	TRBV7-8	CASSFRWVFGEQFF	TGTGCCAGCAGCTTTCGGTGGGTGTTTGGTGAGCAGTTCTTC
few	TRBJ2-2	NA	TRBV7-9	CASSIADRTNTGELFF	TGTGCCAGCAGCATCGCCGACAGGACCAACACCGGGGAGCTGTTTTTT
many	TRBJ2-1	TRBD1	TRBV24-1	CASSNRGGDEQFF	TGTGCCAGCTCAAACAGGGGCGGAGATGAGCAGTTCTTC
few	TRBJ1-2	NA	TRBV3-1	CASSQDLGGYGYTF	TGTGCCAGCAGCCAAGATCTAGGCGGATATGGCTACACCTTC
few	TRBJ2-3	TRBD2	TRBV20-1	CSARPGLAGGQDTQYF	TGCAGTGCTAGACCGGGACTAGCGGGGGGCCAAGATACGCAGTATTTT
many	TRBJ1-2	NA	TRBV7-6	CASSPTDKGGYTF	TGTGCCAGCAGCCCGACCGACAAAGGAGGCTACACCTTC
NA	TRBJ1-6	TRBD1	TRBV6-5	CASSYSTGEIGGLHF	TGTGCCAGCAGTTACTCGACAGGGGAGATCGGGGGCCTCCACTTT
NA	TRBJ2-7	NA	TRBV5-4	CASSPGGMSYEQYF	TGTGCCAGCAGCCCCGGAGGAATGTCCTACGAGCAGTACTTC
few	TRBJ1-1	TRBD1	TRBV7-9	CASSLYGTGGTEAFF	TGTGCCAGCAGCTTATACGGGACAGGGGGCACTGAAGCTTTCTTT
few	TRBJ2-2	NA	TRBV12-5	CASGSGDGDTGELFF	TGTGCTAGTGGTTCCGGGGACGGGGACACCGGGGAGCTGTTTTTT
NA	TRBJ1-5	NA	TRBV29-1	CSVTRGKDQPQHF	TGCAGCGTTACAAGGGGGAAGGATCAGCCCCAGCATTTT
few	TRBJ2-5	TRBD2	TRBV20-1	CSARSRVAGKETQYF	TGCAGTGCTAGAAGCCGGGTAGCGGGGAAGGAGACCCAGTACTTC
NA	TRBJ2-5	TRBD2	TRBV6-1	CATARGGAAKTQYF	TGTGCCACCGCACGGGGGGGGGCGGCAAAGACCCAGTACTTC
NA	TRBJ1-1	NA	TRBV5-1	CASSSPPGKAFF	TGCGCCAGCAGCTCTCCCCCAGGGAAAGCTTTCTTT
few	TRBJ1-1	TRBD1	TRBV20-1	CSARFRGLTEAFF	TGCAGTGCTAGGTTTAGGGGGCTCACTGAAGCTTTCTTT
few	TRBJ2-3	NA	TRBV7-9	CASSSKRTTSTDTQYF	TGTGCCAGCAGCTCGAAACGGACCACTAGCACAGATACGCAGTATTTT
NA	TRBJ1-4	NA	TRBV11-2	CASSLDAESNEKLFF	TGTGCCAGCAGCTTAGATGCGGAAAGTAATGAAAAACTGTTTTTT
NA	TRBJ2-1	NA	TRBV6-5	CASSSSGTFNNEQFF	TGTGCCAGCAGTTCCTCCGGGACGTTTAACAATGAGCAGTTCTTC
few	TRBJ2-1	NA	TRBV7-2	CASSLELVIGLEQFF	TGTGCCAGCAGCTTAGAATTAGTAATAGGGTTGGAGCAGTTCTTC
few	TRBJ2-7	NA	TRBV4-1	CASSQHTAYEQYF	TGCGCCAGCAGCCAGCATACGGCCTACGAGCAGTACTTC
few	TRBJ2-2	NA	TRBV5-1	CASTPRGSDTGELFF	TGCGCCAGCACCCCGAGGGGCAGCGACACCGGGGAGCTGTTTTTT
NA	TRBJ2-1	NA	TRBV24-1	CATSDSWSHNEQFF	TGTGCCACCAGTGATTCGTGGAGTCACAATGAGCAGTTCTTC
NA	TRBJ1-1	TRBD1	TRBV6-2/TRBV6-3	CASTDRGVDTEAFF	TGTGCCAGCACCGACAGGGGCGTAGACACTGAAGCTTTCTTT
few	TRBJ1-1	TRBD1	TRBV29-1	CSGYRDRVNTEAFF	TGCAGCGGGTACCGGGACAGAGTGAACACTGAAGCTTTCTTT
NA	TRBJ2-1	TRBD2	TRBV20-1	CSARDSRGYNEQFF	TGCAGTGCTAGAGATTCGCGGGGGTACAATGAGCAGTTCTTC
NA	TRBJ1-2	NA	TRBV28	CASSWGDNYGYTF	TGTGCCAGCAGCTGGGGGGACAACTATGGCTACACCTTC
NA	TRBJ2-7	NA	TRBV7-2	CASSPDPFLAEQYF	TGTGCCAGCAGCCCCGACCCTTTCCTTGCCGAGCAGTACTTC
NA	TRBJ1-5	NA	TRBV20-1	CSATARGLLATTHF	TGCAGTGCTACCGCTAGAGGATTACTAGCGACAACCCATTTT
NA	TRBJ2-1	NA	TRBV27	CASSLSSGPSYNEQFF	TGTGCCAGCAGTTTATCTTCGGGACCCTCCTACAATGAGCAGTTCTTC
NA	TRBJ2-5	NA	TRBV18	CASSPGQSQETQYF	TGTGCCAGCTCACCAGGACAGAGCCAAGAGACCCAGTACTTC
few	TRBJ1-1	NA	TRBV19	CASSIGRGSGGVDTEAFF	TGTGCCAGTAGTATAGGACGAGGATCAGGCGGGGTGGACACTGAAGCTTTCTTT
NA	TRBJ2-5	NA	TRBV11-2	CASNLAGGGTQYF	TGTGCCAGCAACTTAGCAGGCGGAGGGACCCAGTACTTC
few	TRBJ2-3	NA	TRBV10-2	CASSDPESGTQYF	TGCGCCAGCAGTGACCCCGAGTCGGGTACGCAGTATTTT
NA	TRBJ1-6	TRBD1	TRBV7-9	CASSSSDRANSPLHF	TGTGCCAGCAGTTCCTCGGACAGGGCTAATTCACCCCTCCACTTT
NA	TRBJ1-1	NA	TRBV6-5	CASSYRGAMNTEAFF	TGTGCCAGCAGTTACCGGGGGGCAATGAACACTGAAGCTTTCTTT
NA	TRBJ2-7	NA	TRBV7-9	CASSLASGGDRTYEQYF	TGTGCCAGCAGCTTAGCATCGGGAGGGGACAGGACCTACGAGCAGTACTTC
NA	TRBJ2-5	NA	TRBV7-2	CASSPNGGRETQYF	TGTGCCAGCAGCCCGAACGGGGGACGGGAGACCCAGTACTTC
few	TRBJ2-7	NA	TRBV5-6	CASSLLPSSTSYEQYF	TGTGCCAGCAGCTTGCTACCGTCCTCCACCTCCTACGAGCAGTACTTC
NA	TRBJ2-5	NA	TRBV7-2	CASSLADRRETQYF	TGTGCCAGCAGCCTCGCCGACAGGAGGGAGACCCAGTACTTC
many	TRBJ2-7	TRBD1	TRBV13	CASSPRTGSYEQYF	TGTGCCAGCAGCCCCCGGACAGGTTCCTACGAGCAGTACTTC
NA	TRBJ2-5	NA	TRBV30	CAWSDGMETQYF	TGTGCCTGGAGTGACGGCATGGAGACCCAGTACTTC
few	TRBJ1-4	NA	TRBV7-6	CASSTGTGPRREKLFF	TGTGCCAGCAGTACCGGCACAGGGCCGAGGAGGGAAAAACTGTTTTTT
few	TRBJ2-5	TRBD2	TRBV5-1	CASSRGTSKQETQYF	TGCGCCAGCAGCCGTGGGACTAGCAAACAAGAGACCCAGTACTTC
few	TRBJ2-3	NA	TRBV12-3/TRBV12-4	CASSPGGAVSTDTQYF	TGTGCCAGCAGCCCTGGGGGGGCCGTTAGCACAGATACGCAGTATTTT
NA	TRBJ2-2	NA	TRBV5-1	CASSSQSGHTGELFF	TGCGCCAGCAGCTCCCAATCGGGCCACACCGGGGAGCTGTTTTTT
NA	TRBJ2-1	NA	TRBV20-1	CSASGSSYNEQFF	TGCAGTGCTAGCGGGAGCTCCTACAATGAGCAGTTCTTC
NA	TRBJ1-2	NA	TRBV12-3/TRBV12-4	CASSFSGTGYTF	TGTGCCAGCAGTTTCTCAGGGACCGGCTACACCTTC